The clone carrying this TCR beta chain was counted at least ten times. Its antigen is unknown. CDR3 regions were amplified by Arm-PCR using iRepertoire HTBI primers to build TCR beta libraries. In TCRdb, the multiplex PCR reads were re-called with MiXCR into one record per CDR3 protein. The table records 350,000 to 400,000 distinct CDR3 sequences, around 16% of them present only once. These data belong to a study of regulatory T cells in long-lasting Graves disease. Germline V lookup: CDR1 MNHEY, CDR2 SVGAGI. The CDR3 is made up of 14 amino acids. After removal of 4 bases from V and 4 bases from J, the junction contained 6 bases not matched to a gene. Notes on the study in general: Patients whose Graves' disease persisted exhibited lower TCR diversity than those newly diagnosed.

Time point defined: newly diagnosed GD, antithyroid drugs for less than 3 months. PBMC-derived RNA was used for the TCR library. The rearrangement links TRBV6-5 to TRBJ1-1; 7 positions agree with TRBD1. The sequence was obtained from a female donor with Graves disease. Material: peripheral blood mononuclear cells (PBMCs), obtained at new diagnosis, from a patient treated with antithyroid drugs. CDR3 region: CASSFTGAGTEAFF. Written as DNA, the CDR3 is TGTGCCAGCAGTTTCACAGGGGCCGGCACTGAAGCTTTCTTT.